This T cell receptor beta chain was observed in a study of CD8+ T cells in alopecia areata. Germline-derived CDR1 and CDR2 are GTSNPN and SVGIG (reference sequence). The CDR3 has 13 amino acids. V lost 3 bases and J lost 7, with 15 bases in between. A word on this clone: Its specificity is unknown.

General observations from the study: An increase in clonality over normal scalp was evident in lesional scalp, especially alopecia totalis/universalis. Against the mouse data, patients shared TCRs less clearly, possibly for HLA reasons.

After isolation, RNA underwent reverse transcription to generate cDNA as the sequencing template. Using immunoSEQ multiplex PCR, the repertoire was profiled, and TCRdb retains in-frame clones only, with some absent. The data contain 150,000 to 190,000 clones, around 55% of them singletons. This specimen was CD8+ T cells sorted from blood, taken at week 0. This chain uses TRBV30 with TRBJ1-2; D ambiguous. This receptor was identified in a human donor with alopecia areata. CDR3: CAWSPAGSGGYTF. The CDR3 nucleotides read TGTGCCTGGAGCCCGGCGGGGAGTGGTGGCTACACCTTC.